This T cell receptor beta chain was observed in a study of cytomegalovirus exposure and HLA in healthy donors (dated by TCRdb to the late 2010s). About the full investigation: An earlier analysis of 550 to 700 of the donors reported 250 to 350 Gb of sequence data and 117 million unique TCR beta sequences from approximately 180 million T cells. An early release that covered fewer than 750 HLA-typed donors contained approximately 300 gigabases of sequencing data and about 84 million unique TCR sequences. The genetic ancestry cluster associated with self-reported Caucasian donors included 70% to 85% of the approximately 410 genotyped donors. The study aimed to test whether cataloging public T cell receptors could reveal signatures of past pathogen exposure. Using immunosequencing, the study profiled T cell repertoires from some 670 subjects and related those repertoires to cytomegalovirus serostatus. In addition to the first cohort of 650 to 800 subjects, a separate validation cohort of 120 different subjects was used. High-throughput TCR immunosequencing, statistical association of individual TCRs with disease status, and machine learning were combined to predict cytomegalovirus infection status. A later analysis re-analyzed previously published TCR beta repertoires from 666 donors and added high-resolution HLA genotyping to study TCR occurrence patterns. In the later analysis, no new phenotypic data were used to find candidate immune exposures; instead, reliance was placed on TCR beta sequences and their occurrence across donors. An earlier analysis of roughly 600 of the donors used high-throughput TCR beta sequencing to judge whether each TCR beta V gene segment behaved as functional or pseudogenic. Alongside the repertoire data, information on donor age, sex, ethnicity and CMV serostatus was compiled. A later genetic analysis took genome-wide SNP genotypes for about three fifths of the roughly 700 donors and used that subset as a discovery cohort. Every discovery cohort repertoire had been produced on one sequencing platform. HLA typing included class I and class II loci at four-digit resolution. Typing coverage varied by locus: about 629-630 donors for A, B, C, DRB1 and DQB1; roughly 510 for DQA1; about 570 for DPA1; some 470 for DPB1. Several DR-DQ haplotypes were handled as single units for association and clustering because linkage in the cohort was strong. Among 300 to 500 genotyped donors of the cohort, an average of about 240,000 unique TCR beta nucleotide sequences was sequenced per donor, of which approximately 19% were non-productive. Results the study describes overall, beyond this receptor: When HLA alleles, especially DR and DQ, strongly co-occurred, TCR associations were difficult to assign to individual alleles. Most TCR sequences were seen in very few donors, while some public TCRs were found in many individuals. A cluster of highly shared sequence variants was judged likely to represent a technical artifact of the sequencing pipeline. Broadly in line with IMGT annotations, most TCR beta V segments showed up in productive rearrangements about 87% or about 30% of the time in an earlier analysis of several hundred of the donors. Linkage disequilibrium might explain the correlated functional status among segregating V segments, but an unknown experimental factor could not be excluded. Specific HLA alleles were associated with 15,000 to 20,000 TCR beta sequences at a false discovery rate of 0.05 in a later analysis. In a later analysis, the rate of TCR association differed among HLA loci, with DRB1 alleles having the most associated TCRs and HLA-C alleles having the fewest. Cytomegalovirus status was reported to be diagnosed by the classifier with high specificity and sensitivity in both the original and validation cohorts. For the cohort, immune exposure information was limited to CMV serostatus. In vitro tests confirmed that a few of the cytomegalovirus-associated TCR beta chains recognize cytomegalovirus antigens. In a later analysis, HLA-associated TCR beta chains were found to be more clonally expanded and to have lower generation probabilities than equally common non-associated chains. The presence/absence analyses assumed that sequencing depth was roughly uniform across donors, and that assumption may not be true. Because counts were too low, some 16 rarely observed V segments, including chromosome 9 orphons, were excluded from the earlier analysis of around 640 of the donors. In a later genetic analysis, a missense DCLRE1C variant was associated with V-gene and J-gene trimming of TCR beta chains, and the association was replicated in an independent cohort. A later analysis found that most CMV-associated TCR beta chains appeared HLA-restricted, with HLA associations seemingly driven largely by CMV exposure. According to the authors, the approach could potentially be generalized to other disease states and immunological phenotypes. In a later genetic analysis, fewer N-insertions in productive TCRs were reported among donors in an Asian-associated ancestry cluster than the roughly 670-donor mean. A further reported finding was that TCR beta sequences accurately predicted the HLA-A and HLA-B alleles for most subjects in the first cohort. In a later analysis, several top co-occurrence clusters were reported to appear linked to parvovirus B19, influenza, CMV and Epstein-Barr virus. Some IMGT-functional V segments, including TRBV6-2 and TRBV6-3, could not be distinguished by the 87-base-pair reads and were therefore excluded. This cohort had only TCR beta chains sequenced, and the lack of alpha or paired-chain data limited which features could be detected. The study listed approximately 160 TCR beta chains as associated with cytomegalovirus. Because HLA typing was unavailable for some donors at each locus, only the typed subset was used in association tests.

Looking up the germline V gene yields CDR1 LGHNA and CDR2 YNFKEQ. From cysteine to phenylalanine, the CDR3 is 17 amino acids long. This entry keeps only the CDR3 DNA: 51 bases, framed from base 1. V is pared back by 4 bases and J by 0 bases, with 16 bases lying between the germline termini. The cohort consisted of some 730 healthy bone marrow donors. Cohort members were all nominally healthy when sampled, although unrecorded immune exposures were likely present. The donor tested CMV seropositive, placing the donor among the 250 to 350 seropositive members of the cohort. A peripheral blood sample was provided by each donor, and peripheral blood mononuclear cells were used for TCR beta sequencing. The Qiagen DNeasy Blood Extraction Kit was used to extract genomic DNA from the blood cell samples. The library was made by the immunoSEQ multiplex PCR assay. A mixture of 60 forward primers for TCR Vbeta segments and 13 reverse primers for TCR Jbeta segments was used in the multiplex PCR. Amplification of the CDR3 region of rearranged TCR beta genes was performed with a multiplex PCR assay on genomic DNA. The Illumina HiSeq System was used to sequence the amplified TCR beta libraries as 87-base-pair reads. As for how the authors treated the data: Across the 700 or so repertoires, a later analysis counted 80 million or so unique TCR beta chains, 8.5 million to 12 million of which were shared by at least two donors. Raw reads were error-corrected and collapsed into unique sequences with a nearest-neighbor algorithm that merged closely related sequences to remove PCR and sequencing errors. CDR3 sequences were aligned to IMGT reference sequences to assign V, D and J gene segments. Each retained sequence needed at least a six-nucleotide match to both a V gene segment and a J gene segment. Rearrangements were classified as productive when the CDR3 lacked stop codons and remained in frame with V and J, and all other rearrangements were classified as non-productive. Following IMGT convention, CDR3 was defined as the stretch from the second conserved V-encoded cysteine to the conserved J-encoded phenylalanine. Sequences without an unambiguous match to a single V gene segment were excluded from the earlier analysis of about 640 of the donors. An earlier analysis of a few hundred of the donors called V segments functional above 56.7% productive rearrangements and segregating when the between-donor standard deviation exceeded 5%. A statistical classification framework was built to diagnose cytomegalovirus status from the catalog of TCR beta chain sequences. In a later analysis, V and J genes were assigned by comparing TCR nucleotide sequences against IMGT/GENE-DB human TR gene sequences. Using the TCRdist pipeline, a later analysis assigned CDR3 sequences along with most-parsimonious VDJ recombination scenarios. In a later analysis, each TCR beta chain was defined by its CDR3 amino acid sequence together with its V-gene family, and reads lacking a unique V-gene family were excluded. In a later analysis, fewer than 600 highly shared, low-generation-probability nucleotide sequences were removed to address suspected cross-contamination and a sequencing artifact. In a later analysis, a clonal expansion index for each public chain was calculated from normalized within-repertoire ranks of inferred template counts. A later analysis computed generation probabilities with a VDJ recombination model fitted to out-of-frame rearrangements, and checked the results against IGoR. In a later analysis, TCR-TCR, TCR-HLA and TCR-CMV co-occurrence was scored with hypergeometric tests, and a repertoire-size bias correction was applied to TCR pairs. False discovery rates were estimated in a later analysis by permuting HLA or CMV assignments 20 times. A later analysis grouped co-occurring TCRs with DBSCAN, adding TCRdist sequence similarity when clustering within HLA-allele-positive subsets. For co-occurrence clustering, repertoires with fewer than 30,000 or more than 120,000 public chains were excluded, along with roughly 5 repertoires with anomalous nucleotide sharing. The source is immuneACCESS, and TCRdb retained only in-frame sequences with V and J called. Part of the clones is not carried over; for the studies checked, unresolved V genes explain less than half of this, and the remainder is unexplained. V and J calls and clone size come straight from that table; D and trimming were deduced from the DNA. This sample has 150,000 or so clones in its table, and 82% of those were observed once. The ten largest clones add up to 4.5% to 6% of the sample.

Note on this clone: No antigen is known for it. The sample holds no much larger clone one base away, and base qualities are not on file.

The source is a man younger than 40 in good health and CMV-seropositive. Sequenced input: PBMCs. The chain uses TRBV4-2 and TRBJ1-3; TRBD1 is a possible D gene, resting on 5 matching bases. The bases are TGTGCCAGCAGCCCCGATCGAACAGGAGCCTCTGGAAACACCATATATTTT. It codes for CASSPDRTGASGNTIYF.